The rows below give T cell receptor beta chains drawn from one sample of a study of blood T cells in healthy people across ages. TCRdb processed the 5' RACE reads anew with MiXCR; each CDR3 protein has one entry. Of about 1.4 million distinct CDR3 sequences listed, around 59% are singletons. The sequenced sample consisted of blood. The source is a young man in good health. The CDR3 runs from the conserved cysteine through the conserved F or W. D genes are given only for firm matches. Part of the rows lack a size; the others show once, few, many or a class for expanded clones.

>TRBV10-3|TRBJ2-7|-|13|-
TGTGCCATCAGTGAGCCCAACTCCTACGAGCAGTACTTC
CAISEPNSYEQYF
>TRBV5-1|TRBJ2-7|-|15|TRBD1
TGCGCCAGCAGCTCGGCAGGGGGCAAACCGTACGAGCAGTACTTC
CASSSAGGKPYEQYF
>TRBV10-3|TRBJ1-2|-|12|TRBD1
TGTGCCACCAGGGACAGGAACTATGGCTACACCTTC
CATRDRNYGYTF
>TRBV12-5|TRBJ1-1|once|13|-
TGTGCTAGTGGTTTGGGGGCGGACACTGAAGCTTTCTTT
CASGLGADTEAFF
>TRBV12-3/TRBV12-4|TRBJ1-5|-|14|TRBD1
TGTGCCAGCAGTGGAACAGGGGGGGACCGGCCCCAGCATTTT
CASSGTGGDRPQHF
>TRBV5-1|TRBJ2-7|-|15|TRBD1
TGCGCCAGCAGCCCGACCGGACAGGGGGAGGACGAGCAGTACTTC
CASSPTGQGEDEQYF
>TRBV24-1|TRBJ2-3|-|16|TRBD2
TGTGCCACCAGTGATCCAGTAGCGGGAGAGTTGGATACGCAGTATTTT
CATSDPVAGELDTQYF
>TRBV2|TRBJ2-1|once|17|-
TGTGCCAGCAGGGAGGCCCGCGGCATCTGGGGGGACAATGAGCAGTTCTTC
CASREARGIWGDNEQFF
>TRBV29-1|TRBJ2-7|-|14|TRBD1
TGCAGCGTACTACAGGGGGCCGGCGGGTACGAGCAGTACTTC
CSVLQGAGGYEQYF
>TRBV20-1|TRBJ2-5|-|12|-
TGCAGTGCCGCGAAAAACAAAGAGACCCAGTACTTC
CSAAKNKETQYF
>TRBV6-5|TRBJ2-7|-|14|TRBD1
TGTGCCAGCAGTCAGGACAGGTTCCCCTACGAGCAGTACTTC
CASSQDRFPYEQYF
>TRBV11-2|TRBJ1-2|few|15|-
TGTGCCAGCAGCTTTAGTGGGGGGACGGTTTATGGCTACACCTTC
CASSFSGGTVYGYTF
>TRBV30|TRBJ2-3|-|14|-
TGTGCCTGGAGGGGGGACTGGAACACAGATACGCAGTATTTT
CAWRGDWNTDTQYF
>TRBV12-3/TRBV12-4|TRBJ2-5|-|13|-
TGTGCCAGCAGTTCCGCCCAGGGGGGGACCCAGTACTTC
CASSSAQGGTQYF
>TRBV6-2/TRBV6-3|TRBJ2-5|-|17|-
TGTGCCAGCAGTTACTCTAGGGGGGTAACACACCAAGAGACCCAGTACTTC
CASSYSRGVTHQETQYF
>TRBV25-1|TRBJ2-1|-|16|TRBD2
TGTGCCAGCAGTGATTTTGGGACTAGTGAGTACAATGAGCAGTTCTTC
CASSDFGTSEYNEQFF
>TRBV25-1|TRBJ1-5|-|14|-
TGTGCCAGCAAGGAGACAGGCCTGAATCAGCCCCAGCATTTT
CASKETGLNQPQHF
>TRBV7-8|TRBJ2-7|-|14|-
TGTGCCACTTGTCCGGGCCCTGGCTCCTACGAGCAGTACTTC
CATCPGPGSYEQYF
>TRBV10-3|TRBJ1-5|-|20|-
TGTGCCATCAGCGATCCCCCACCAAATACAAGCGGGGGGCTGAATCAGCCCCAGCATTTT
CAISDPPPNTSGGLNQPQHF
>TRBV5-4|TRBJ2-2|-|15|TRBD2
TGTGCCAGCAGGGGGACTAGCGGGATGACCGGGGAGCTGTTTTTT
CASRGTSGMTGELFF
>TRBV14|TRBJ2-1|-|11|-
TGTGCCAGCAGCAACGTCAATGAGCAGTTCTTC
CASSNVNEQFF
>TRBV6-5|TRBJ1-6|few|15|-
TGTGCCAGCAGCCCTGGACCGTCCTATAATTCACCCCTCCACTTT
CASSPGPSYNSPLHF
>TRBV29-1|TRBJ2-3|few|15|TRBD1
TGCAGCGTCGAGGACAGGGGGGCCCCAGGAGATACGCAGTATTTT
CSVEDRGAPGDTQYF
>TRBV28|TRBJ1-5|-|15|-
TGTGCCAGCACTCCGGCCGGGTTTGTGGATCAGCCCCAGCATTTT
CASTPAGFVDQPQHF
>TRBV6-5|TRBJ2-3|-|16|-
TGTGCCAGCAGTTACTCGGGGGGAGCAAGCACAGATACGCAGTATTTT
CASSYSGGASTDTQYF
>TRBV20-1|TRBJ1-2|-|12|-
TGCAGTGCCCCCCGGACCTACTATGGCTACACCTTC
CSAPRTYYGYTF
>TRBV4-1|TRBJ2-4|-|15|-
TGCGCCAGCAGCCACAATACAGGGCCCAAAAACATTCAGTACTTC
CASSHNTGPKNIQYF
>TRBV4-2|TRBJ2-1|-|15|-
TGTGCCAGCAGCCAAGTTTTTAGCAGGGCCAATGAGCAGTTCTTC
CASSQVFSRANEQFF
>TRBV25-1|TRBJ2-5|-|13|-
TGTGCCAGCAGTGAATTAGACGGGGAGACCCAGTACTTC
CASSELDGETQYF
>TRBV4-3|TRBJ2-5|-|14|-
TGCGCCAGCAGCCAAGCGCCAGTCCAAGAGACCCAGTACTTC
CASSQAPVQETQYF
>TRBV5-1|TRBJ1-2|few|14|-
TGCGCCAGCAGCTTTAAGGAACAGCTCTATGGCTACACCTTC
CASSFKEQLYGYTF
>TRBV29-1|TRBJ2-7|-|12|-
TGCAGCGTTGTCCCCAACTTGGACGAGCAGTACTTC
CSVVPNLDEQYF
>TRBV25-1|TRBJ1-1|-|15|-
TGTGCCAGCAGTGATGGGGGGAGGCCGAACACTGAAGCTTTCTTT
CASSDGGRPNTEAFF
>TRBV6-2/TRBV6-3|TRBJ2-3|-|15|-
TGTGCCAGCAGCTCATTGAGGATCAGCACAGATACGCAGTATTTT
CASSSLRISTDTQYF
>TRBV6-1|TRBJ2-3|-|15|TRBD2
TGTGCCAGCAGTGAAGAGGCGGGAGAGGGAGATACGCAGTATTTT
CASSEEAGEGDTQYF
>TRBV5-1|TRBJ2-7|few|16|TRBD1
TGCGCCAGCAGCTTGAGCGGACAGGGTACTCCCTACGAGCAGTACTTC
CASSLSGQGTPYEQYF
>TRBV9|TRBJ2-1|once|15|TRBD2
TGTGCCAGCAGCGTAGGGTTAGCGGGTGCCCAAGAGCAGTTCTTC
CASSVGLAGAQEQFF
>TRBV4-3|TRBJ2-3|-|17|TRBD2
TGCGCCAGCAGCCAAGAAATAGCGGGGGGCGTTAAAGATACGCAGTATTTT
CASSQEIAGGVKDTQYF
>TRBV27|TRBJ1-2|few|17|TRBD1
TGTGCCAGCAGTTTAATCGCCGGACAGGGAGCTAACTATGGCTACACCTTC
CASSLIAGQGANYGYTF
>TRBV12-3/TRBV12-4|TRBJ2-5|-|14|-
TGTGCCAGCAGCCTAGACCTAGAGAGAGAGACCCAGTACTTC
CASSLDLERETQYF
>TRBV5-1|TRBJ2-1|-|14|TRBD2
TGCGCCAGCAGCCCGGCCGGGACTAGCAATGAGCAGTTCTTC
CASSPAGTSNEQFF
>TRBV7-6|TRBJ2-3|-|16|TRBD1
TGTGCCAGCAGCTTAGTGACAGGGGAAAGCACAGATACGCAGTATTTT
CASSLVTGESTDTQYF
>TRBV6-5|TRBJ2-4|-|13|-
TGTGCCAGCAGTTACTCAGGCTTCTCGGAGCAGTACTTC
CASSYSGFSEQYF
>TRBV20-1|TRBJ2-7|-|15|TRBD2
TGCAGTGCTTCTCCGGGACTAGCGGGGGCCTACGAGCAGTACTTC
CSASPGLAGAYEQYF
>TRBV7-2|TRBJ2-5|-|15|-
TGTGCCAGCAGCTTTGGAGAAGCGTCCCAAGAGACCCAGTACTTC
CASSFGEASQETQYF
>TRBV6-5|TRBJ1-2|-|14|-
TGTGCCAGCAGTTACGACAGTCAACCCTATGGCTACACCTTC
CASSYDSQPYGYTF
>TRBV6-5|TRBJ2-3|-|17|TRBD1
TGTGCCAGCAGTTACTCGACGGGACAGGGGAAGTTAGGGGCGCAGTATTTT
CASSYSTGQGKLGAQYF
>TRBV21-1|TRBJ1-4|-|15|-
TGTGCCAGCAGCAGGAGGACAGGGAATAATGAAAAACTGTTTTTT
CASSRRTGNNEKLFF
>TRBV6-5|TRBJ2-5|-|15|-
TGTGCCAGCAGGGAAAGGACTTCTTGGGGAGAGACCCAGTACTTC
CASRERTSWGETQYF
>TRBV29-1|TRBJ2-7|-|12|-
TGCAGCGTTGGTCAATCACTCTACGAGCAGTACTTC
CSVGQSLYEQYF
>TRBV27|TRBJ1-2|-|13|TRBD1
TGTGCCAGCAGCGGGGACAGGGGGGATGGCTACACCTTC
CASSGDRGDGYTF
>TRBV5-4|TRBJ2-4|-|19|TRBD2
TGTGCCAGCAGTCCGAACTTAGGACTAGCGGGAGTAGCCAAAAACATTCAGTACTTC
CASSPNLGLAGVAKNIQYF
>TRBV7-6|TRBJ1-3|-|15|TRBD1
TGTGCCAGCAGCCGGGACAGGGACTCTGGAAACACCATATATTTT
CASSRDRDSGNTIYF
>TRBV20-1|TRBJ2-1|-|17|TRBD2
TGCAGCGCTAGAGTTAGCGGGAGGGGCAGCTCCTACAATGAGCAGTTCTTC
CSARVSGRGSSYNEQFF
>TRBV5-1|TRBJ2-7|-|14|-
TGCGCCAGCAGCTTGGAACCCAGCTCCTACGAGCAGTACTTC
CASSLEPSSYEQYF
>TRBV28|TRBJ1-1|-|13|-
TGTGCCAGCAGTTCCCGACAGCTCACTGAAGCTTTCTTT
CASSSRQLTEAFF